These 18 T cell receptor beta chains originate from one sample sequenced in a study of cytomegalovirus exposure and HLA in healthy donors. Primers: 60 Vbeta forward and 13 Jbeta reverse. Sequencing was performed with immunoSEQ multiplex PCR; in TCRdb, only in-frame clones are kept and a portion is missing. This repertoire shows under 250,000 clones, around 84% found once; its top ten account for roughly 0.22%. Specimen: PBMCs. These receptor sequences come from a girl aged 2 to 9 in good health and CMV-seronegative.

This clone is a singleton in its sample. The chain combines TRBV9 with TRBJ2-3; 11 bases align to TRBD2. The CDR3 consists of 15 residues. Per the germline V gene, CDR1 is SGDLS and CDR2 is YYNGEE. The trim removed 0 bases at V and 7 bases at J, leaving 4 bases unmatched. CDR3 in amino acids: CASSVGASGGYTQYF. The CDR3 nucleotides read TGTGCCAGCAGCGTAGGGGCTAGCGGGGGGTATACGCAGTATTTT.

This clone was found a few times. The rearrangement links TRBV6-1 to TRBJ1-2; D ambiguous. The ends were cut back, 6 bases at V and 3 bases at J, with 11 bases in the middle. Germline V lookup: CDR1 MNHNS, CDR2 SASEGT. This CDR3 region has 13 residues. CDR3: CASSVAVDYGYTF. CDR3 DNA sequence: TGTGCCAGCAGCGTAGCTGTGGACTATGGCTACACCTTC.

This clone was detected only once. This chain links TRBV11-2 with TRBJ1-3; 7 bases agree with TRBD1. Germline V CDR1 and CDR2: SGHAT, FQNNGV. The CDR3 is 17 residues long. Trimming took 5 bases from V and 0 from J; bases not matched to a gene: 10. CDR3 loop: CASSRPPGDSSGNTIYF. The CDR3 nucleotides read TGTGCCAGCAGCCGGCCTCCAGGGGACAGCTCTGGAAACACCATATATTTT.

The gene calls are TRBV21-1 and TRBJ2-3; TRBD2, the D gene given by the table, was not confirmed from the DNA. TRBV21-1 is marked as a pseudogene. The CDR3 covers 14 residues. CDR3 residues: CARKGLGSADTQYF. CDR3 nucleotide sequence: TGTGCCAGAAAGGGACTAGGGAGCGCAGATACGCAGTATTTT.

Turning to this clone: The junction does not match germline at one end; this may be a read error. V and J are TRBV7-2 and TRBJ1-5, with D possibly TRBD1 on 5 matching bases. The CDR3 sequence is 14 residues long. Germline V gene lookup returns CDR1 SGHTA and CDR2 FQGNSA. The CDR3 coding sequence is TGTGCCGGCAGCCAATCTCCGGGGGATCAGCCCCAGCATTTT. As protein: CAGSQSPGDQPQHF.

V and J are TRBV30 and TRBJ2-3; 10 nucleotides match TRBD2. The CDR3 loop spans 13 amino acids. The germline CDR1 and CDR2 sequences are GTSNPN and SVGIG (reference sequence). J gave up 4 bases and V 5 bases, and 3 bases lay outside the gene matches. The CDR3 spells CAWESGGADTQYF. DNA for the CDR3: TGTGCCTGGGAAAGCGGGGGGGCAGATACGCAGTATTTT.

This clone was seen only once. V and J are TRBV14 and TRBJ2-1, with 11 bases that match TRBD2. Per the germline V gene, CDR1 is SGHDN and CDR2 is FVKESK. This CDR3 contains 17 residues. Trimming removed 1 base from V and 8 bases from J; junction bases left unmatched: 10. CDR3 protein: CASSQALLAGVGDEQFF. The CDR3 DNA reads as TGTGCCAGCAGCCAAGCTTTACTAGCGGGAGTTGGGGATGAGCAGTTCTTC.

The chain uses TRBV12-2 and TRBJ1-2; the table's D call TRBD1 went unverified against the DNA. TRBV12-2 is described as a pseudogene. The CDR3 has 15 residues. DNA of the CDR3: TGTGCAAGTCGCTTGACAGGGGGCGCGGACTATGGCTACACCTTC. Residues: CASRLTGGADYGYTF.

For the CDR3, the DNA is TGTGCCAGCAGCTTGCAACAGGGTACTAATGAAAAACTGTTTTTT. Amino acid sequence: CASSLQQGTNEKLFF. The V call is TRBV7-9, the J call TRBJ1-4; perhaps TRBD1 as D (6 bases). Germline assignment: CDR1 SEHNR and CDR2 FQNEAQ (reference sequence). The CDR3 is made up of 15 amino acids. Trimming shortened V by 3 bases and J by 2 bases, and 10 bases separated the two germline ends.

A remark on this clone: Other DNA sequences from this sample encode an identical CDR3 as well. The V call is TRBV7-9, the J call TRBJ1-1; D is uncertain. Trimming removed 3 bases from V and 1 base from J, with 6 bases in between. This CDR3 is 13 amino acids long. Germline values: CDR1 SEHNR, CDR2 FQNEAQ (reference sequence). CDR3 loop: CASSFPGNTEAFF. The CDR3 DNA sequence: TGTGCCAGCAGCTTTCCGGGGAACACTGAAGCTTTCTTT. The entire variable domain, with the rest obtained from reference TRBV7-9 and TRBJ1-1, is as follows: DTGVSQNPRHKITKRGQNVTFRCDPISEHNRLYWYRQTLGQGPEFLTYFQNEAQLEKSRLLSDRFSAERPKGSFSTLEIQRTEQGDSAMYLCASSFPGNTEAFFGQGTRLTVV.

This chain uses TRBV7-8 with TRBJ1-2; 7 nucleotides line up with TRBD1. CDR1 and CDR2 from the germline V gene are SGHVS and FQNEAQ. J was trimmed by 4 bases and V by 5 bases; bases with no gene match: 10. CDR3 length: 15 residues. CDR3 nucleotides: TGTGCCAGCAGCAGATCCCCCGGGACAGTCTATGGCTACACCTTC. It specifies CASSRSPGTVYGYTF.

This rearrangement joins TRBV10-3 to TRBJ2-7, with D perhaps TRBD2 (6 bases). V was cut by 4 bases and J by 2 bases, with 15 bases left in between. CDR3 length: 15 residues. Germline loops: CDR1 ENHRY, CDR2 SYGVKD. CDR3 region: CAISVGGAPPYEQYF. CDR3 DNA: TGTGCCATCAGTGTCGGCGGGGCCCCCCCCTACGAGCAGTACTTC.

The V call is TRBV9, the J call TRBJ1-5, with D hard to call. CDR3 length: 15 residues. Germline V gene lookup returns CDR1 SGDLS and CDR2 YYNGEE. V lost 2 bases, J lost 0 bases, and 9 bases lay in between. Here the CDR3 reads CASSVGHSSNQPQHF. CDR3 DNA sequence: TGTGCCAGCAGCGTTGGGCACTCTAGCAATCAGCCCCAGCATTTT.

The rearrangement joins TRBV5-1 to TRBJ2-5; no clear D. CDR1 and CDR2 from the germline V gene are SGHRS and YFSETQ. This CDR3 region has 15 residues. The V end was cut by 5 bases, the J end by 1 base, with 15 bases between. The DNA for the CDR3 is TGCGCCAGCAGACTCACTGGGCAAGTCCAAGAGACCCAGTACTTC. Amino acids: CASRLTGQVQETQYF.

This clone was observed a single time. The CDR3 is CASTPRTGAGNTIYF. In nucleotides, the CDR3 is TGTGCCAGCACCCCGCGGACAGGGGCTGGAAACACCATATATTTT. The V gene is TRBV2, the J gene TRBJ1-3; 9 bases match TRBD1. Germline CDR1 SNHLY, CDR2 FYNNEI. J was trimmed by 2 bases and V by 7 bases; bases with no gene match: 6. The CDR3 has 15 amino acids.

This CDR3 reads CASSGTPVNEKLFF. Written as DNA, the CDR3 is TGTGCCAGCTCGGGGACACCGGTTAATGAAAAACTGTTTTTT. V usage is TRBV6-5 and J usage is TRBJ1-4, with D maybe TRBD1 (6 bases). This CDR3 contains 14 residues. The germline V gene has CDR1 MNHEY and CDR2 SVGAGI. V was shortened by 8 bases and J by 4 bases, with 14 bases between the two germline ends.

The V and J genes are TRBV19 and TRBJ2-7; no firm D call. Germline CDR1 is LNHDA and CDR2 is SQIVND (reference sequence). CDR3 length: 11 residues. V lost 6 bases to trimming and J lost 5 bases, with 8 bases between them. CDR3 coding DNA: TGTGCCAGTAGCCCCGGAGACGAGCAGTACTTC. Amino acid sequence: CASSPGDEQYF.

This clone has just a few counts. V and J are TRBV19 and TRBJ1-4; a possible D gene is TRBD1 (6 bases). CDR1 is LNHDA, CDR2 SQIVND, per germline (reference sequence). The CDR3 runs to 15 residues. The V gene lost 3 bases and the J gene lost 1 base, with 9 bases spanning the gap. The CDR3 DNA follows: TGTGCCAGTAGTATTTCACAGGGAACTAATGAAAAACTGTTTTTT. This sequence encodes CASSISQGTNEKLFF.